The 8 T cell receptor beta chains below were found in one sample sequenced in a study of OX40 agonist ivuxolimab in advanced cancers. The protocol used for the library was the immunoSEQ multiplex PCR assay. The table was pulled from immuneACCESS by TCRdb, which kept in-frame rearrangements only. Such tables lose some clones; where checked, under half of the loss comes from unresolved V genes, and the rest has no known cause. Across this sample there are some 86,000 clones, with approximately 86% seen only once. The ten largest make up under 4% of the sample. The sample in question was CD4+ or CD8+ T cells sorted from blood, obtained in a trial of the OX40 agonist ivuxolimab. All receptors come from an adult with an advanced solid tumor such as melanoma, head and neck, liver or kidney cancer.

The chain is built from TRBV7-9 and TRBJ1-1; 8 bases agree with TRBD1. The CDR3 spans 13 residues. The ends lost 6 bases at V and 4 bases at J; junction bases unmatched: 4. Germline loops: CDR1 SEHNR, CDR2 FQNEAQ (reference sequence). The CDR3 nucleotides read TGTGCCAGCAGATTAACAGGGGGCACTGAAGCTTTCTTT. The encoded protein is CASRLTGGTEAFF.

V gene TRBV28 combines with J gene TRBJ1-4, with 7 bases fitting TRBD1. The CDR3 is made up of 17 amino acids. Germline V gene lookup returns CDR1 MDHEN and CDR2 SYDVKM. Unmatched junction bases numbered 15, after V lost 5 bases and J lost 6 bases. The CDR3 nucleotides are TGTGCCAGCAGTCCGGAACATCTCCGGGACAGCGATGAAAAACTGTTTTTT. It encodes CASSPEHLRDSDEKLFF.

This clone was detected a few times. The chain couples TRBV7-9 to TRBJ1-2; D remains ambiguous. V lost 6 bases and J lost 2, with 13 bases in between. CDR1 and CDR2 from the germline V gene are SEHNR and FQNEAQ (reference sequence). The CDR3 has 14 amino acids. The CDR3: CASSPPTRNYGYTF. The CDR3 DNA is TGTGCCAGCAGTCCTCCGACGAGGAACTATGGCTACACCTTC.

This sequence joins TRBV19 and TRBJ1-5; D is possibly TRBD1 (5 bases). In germline, CDR1 is LNHDA, CDR2 SQIVND (reference sequence). V was trimmed by 7 bases and J by 0 bases, leaving 19 bases between them. The CDR3 loop spans 17 amino acids. For the CDR3, the DNA is TGTGCCAGTAACCCCGGGGGGGGTCGGTATAGCAATCAGCCCCAGCATTTT. This translates into CASNPGGGRYSNQPQHF.

The chain links TRBV6-1 to TRBJ2-3; D is unresolved. The CDR3 is 15 amino acids. Germline V gives CDR1 MNHNS, CDR2 SASEGT. V was clipped by 0 bases and J by 5 bases, with 12 bases between them. CDR3 sequence: CASSEADPTEDTQYF. The CDR3 DNA reads as TGTGCCAGCAGTGAAGCAGATCCCACCGAAGATACGCAGTATTTT.

The chain links TRBV14 to TRBJ2-1; 7 positions match TRBD2. The CDR3 is made up of 17 amino acids. Germline assignment: CDR1 SGHDN and CDR2 FVKESK. Germline trimming cut 0 bases from V and 6 bases from J; bases unmatched to any gene: 11. Written as DNA, the CDR3 is TGTGCCAGCAGCCAAGAGAGGTGGGCGGGAGTCTTCAATGAGCAGTTCTTC. Amino acids: CASSQERWAGVFNEQFF.

The chain recombines TRBV28 with TRBJ2-7; D is unresolved. Trimming left V 8 bases short and J 4 bases short, with 9 bases between. The CDR3 length is 11 residues. Per the germline V gene, CDR1 is MDHEN and CDR2 is SYDVKM. The CDR3 nucleotides are TGTGCCAGCGGATCGATTTACGAGCAGTACTTC. Amino acid sequence: CASGSIYEQYF.

The chain uses TRBV19 and TRBJ2-5; possibly TRBD2 for D (5 bases). Trimming shortened V by 2 bases and J by 5 bases, and 12 bases separated the two germline ends. The CDR3 consists of 14 residues. Germline CDR1 and CDR2: LNHDA and SQIVND (reference sequence). Here the CDR3 DNA reads TGTGCCAGTAGTATATCTTTCACGGGGGAGACCCAGTACTTC. This gives the protein CASSISFTGETQYF.